The present entry profiles one T cell receptor beta chain with its context. Its specificity is unknown. Germline V gives CDR1 SGHTA, CDR2 FQGNSA. Trimming removed 3 bases from V and 5 bases from J; junction bases left unmatched: 6. The CDR3 covers 15 residues. This record comes from a study of OX40 agonist ivuxolimab in advanced cancers. Study details: Patients with hepatocellular carcinoma, melanoma, renal cell or head and neck cancer made up the dose-escalation patients. General study results and limits: In general, CD8+ T cells held more expanded clones than CD4+ did, on average. Doses of 0.1 to 3.0 mg/kg were accompanied by clonal expansion of CD4+ and CD8+ blood T cells by week 6.

Method: immunoSEQ multiplex PCR; TCRdb's copy keeps in-frame clones and lacks some. The data contain roughly 73,000 clones, approximately 84% of them singletons. Here the sequenced sample was CD4+ or CD8+ T cells sorted from blood, taken in a trial of the OX40 agonist ivuxolimab. The chain has TRBV7-2 and TRBJ2-3; TRBD2 agrees at 9 bases. This TCR was recovered from an adult with an advanced solid tumor such as melanoma, head and neck, liver or kidney cancer. This CDR3 reads CASSFPGGRGDTQYF. As DNA, the CDR3 is TGTGCCAGCAGCTTCCCCGGCGGGAGGGGAGATACGCAGTATTTT. Full variable domain (missing parts from reference TRBV7-2 and TRBJ2-3): GAGVSQSPSNKVTEKGKDVELRCDPISGHTALYWYRQSLGQGLEFLIYFQGNSAPDKSGLPSDRFSAERTGGSVSTLTIQRTQQEDSAVYLCASSFPGGRGDTQYFGPGTRLTVL.